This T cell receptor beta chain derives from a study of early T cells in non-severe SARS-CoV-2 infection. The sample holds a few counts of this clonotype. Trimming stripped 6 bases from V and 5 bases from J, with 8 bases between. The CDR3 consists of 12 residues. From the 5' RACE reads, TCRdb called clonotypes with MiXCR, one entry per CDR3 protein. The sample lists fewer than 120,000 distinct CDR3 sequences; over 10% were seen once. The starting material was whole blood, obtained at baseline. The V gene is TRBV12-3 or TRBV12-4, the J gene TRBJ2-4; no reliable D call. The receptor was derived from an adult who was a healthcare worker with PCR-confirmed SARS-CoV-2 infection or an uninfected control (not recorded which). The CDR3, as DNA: TGTGCCAGCAGCTCGAGCGAAAACATTCAGTACTTC. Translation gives CASSSSENIQYF.